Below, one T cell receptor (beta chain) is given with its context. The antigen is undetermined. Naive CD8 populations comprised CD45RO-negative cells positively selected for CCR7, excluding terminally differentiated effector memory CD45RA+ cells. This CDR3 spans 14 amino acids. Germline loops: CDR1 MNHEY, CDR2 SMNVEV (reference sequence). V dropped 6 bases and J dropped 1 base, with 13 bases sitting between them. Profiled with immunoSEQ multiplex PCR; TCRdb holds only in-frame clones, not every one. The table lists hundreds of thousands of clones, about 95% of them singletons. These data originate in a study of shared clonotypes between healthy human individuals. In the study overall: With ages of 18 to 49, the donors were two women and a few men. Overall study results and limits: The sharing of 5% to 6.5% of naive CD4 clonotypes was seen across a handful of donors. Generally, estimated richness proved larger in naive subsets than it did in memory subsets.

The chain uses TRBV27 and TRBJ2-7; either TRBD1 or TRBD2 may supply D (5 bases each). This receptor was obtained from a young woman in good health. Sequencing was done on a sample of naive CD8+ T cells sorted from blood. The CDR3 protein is CASRYGTESYEQYF. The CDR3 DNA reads TGTGCCAGCAGATACGGGACGGAGTCCTACGAGCAGTACTTC.